What follows are 19 T cell receptor beta chains derived from one specimen sequenced in a study of technical replicates of blood from several donors. Assay: immunoSEQ multiplex PCR; the TCRdb copy retains only in-frame clones and omits some. The data contain over 50,000 clones, around 84% of them singletons. The sequencing input was PBMCs. These TCRs come from a human donor in good health. Some clones in this sample may be carry-over from other donors' samples.

The chain recombines TRBV4-2 with TRBJ1-2, with 7 bases fitting TRBD1. V dropped 0 bases and J dropped 4; count of bases not matched to a gene: 5. Germline values: CDR1 LGHNA, CDR2 YNFKEQ. The CDR3 covers 15 residues. CDR3 DNA sequence: TGTGCCAGCAGCCAAGAGGGGGACAGAGCCTATGGCTACACCTTC. This sequence encodes CASSQEGDRAYGYTF.

The chain carries TRBV7-8 and TRBJ1-1; D is perhaps TRBD1 (6 bases). CDR1 is SGHVS and CDR2 is FQNEAQ in the germline V gene. The CDR3 loop spans 15 amino acids. Trimming took 5 bases from V and 5 from J, leaving 18 bases between them. CDR3 DNA: TGTGCCAGCAGCCCTAGTACAGGGATGGGAACTGAAGCTTTCTTT. This codes for CASSPSTGMGTEAFF.

This rearrangement joins TRBV9 to TRBJ2-1; D unclear. The V gene lost 2 bases and the J gene lost 0 bases, with 21 bases spanning the gap. The CDR3 is 19 residues long. Germline V gives CDR1 SGDLS, CDR2 YYNGEE. The CDR3 loop is CASSVRGSSIPSSYNEQFF. CDR3 nucleotides: TGTGCCAGCAGCGTGCGAGGTAGTAGCATCCCCAGCTCCTACAATGAGCAGTTCTTC.

CDR3: CSVTLVQGNYGYTF. The CDR3 nucleotides are TGCAGCGTGACCTTAGTACAGGGGAACTATGGCTACACCTTC. The chain uses TRBV29-1 and TRBJ1-2; 7 nucleotides match TRBD1. Germline lookup yields CDR1 SQVTM and CDR2 ANQGSEA. J was trimmed by 2 bases and V by 6 bases; bases with no gene match: 9. The CDR3 runs to 14 residues.

This clone was picked up one time. CDR3 sequence reads: CASSGVGTGAMNTEAFF. The CDR3 DNA sequence: TGTGCCAGCAGTGGCGTAGGGACAGGGGCAATGAACACTGAAGCTTTCTTT. This sequence joins TRBV6-1 and TRBJ1-1; TRBD1 matches at 10 bases. Looked up from germline, CDR1 is MNHNS and CDR2 is SASEGT. The CDR3 is 17 residues long. J gave up 0 bases and V 4 bases, and 8 bases lay outside the gene matches.

The V gene is TRBV19, the J gene TRBJ2-1, with TRBD2 matching over 8 bases. Per the germline V gene, CDR1 is LNHDA and CDR2 is SQIVND (reference sequence). This CDR3 has 16 amino acids. The V segment lost 7 bases and the J segment 9 bases; nucleotides outside the gene matches: 17. The CDR3 reads CASTTKSGGRPSEQFF. The CDR3 nucleotides read TGTGCCAGTACCACAAAATCCGGCGGGAGGCCCAGTGAGCAGTTCTTC.

The J gene is TRBJ1-5, the V gene TRBV4-3; D is ambiguous. Trimming pared 4 bases from V and 3 bases from J, leaving 13 bases between. The CDR3 runs to 15 residues. In germline, CDR1 is LGHNA, CDR2 YSLEER. The CDR3 here is CASSPERQFNQPQHF. The CDR3 nucleotides read TGCGCCAGCAGCCCCGAGCGGCAATTCAATCAGCCCCAGCATTTT.

The chain links TRBV5-1 to TRBJ2-7, with 10 positions matching TRBD2. The V and J ends lost 2 bases and 4 bases, in that order; junction bases with no gene match: 6. The germline CDR1 and CDR2 sequences are SGHRS and YFSETQ. There are 15 residues in the CDR3. The CDR3, as DNA: TGCGCCAGCAGCTTCCTCTCTAGCGGGGGATACGAGCAGTACTTC. This translates into CASSFLSSGGYEQYF.

The gene calls are TRBV6-4 and TRBJ2-3, with 11 bases identical to TRBD2. This CDR3 is 15 amino acids long. J lost 3 bases, V lost 5 bases, and 4 bases had no gene match. Per germline, CDR1 MRHNA and CDR2 SNTAGT. In DNA form, the CDR3 reads TGTGCCAGCAGTCCAACTAGCGGGAGTACAGATACGCAGTATTTT. This codes for CASSPTSGSTDTQYF.

The CDR3 region is CASSSANRAYEQYF. In DNA form, the CDR3 reads TGTGCCAGCAGCTCGGCAAACAGGGCCTACGAGCAGTACTTC. The chain is built from TRBV7-9 and TRBJ2-7; possibly TRBD1 for D (6 bases). V gave up 4 bases and J gave up 2 bases, with 12 bases separating them. The CDR3 runs 14 residues. Germline V gene data show CDR1 as SEHNR and CDR2 as FQNEAQ (reference sequence).

The chain recombines TRBV5-1 with TRBJ1-2, with D hard to call. The germline gives CDR1 SGHRS, CDR2 YFSETQ. The CDR3 covers 15 residues. V was clipped by 0 bases and J by 0 bases, with 9 bases between them. CDR3: CASSLGTGSNYGYTF. CDR3 bases: TGCGCCAGCAGCTTGGGTACCGGGTCTAACTATGGCTACACCTTC. The complete variable domain, with remaining parts taken from reference TRBV5-1 and TRBJ1-2, reads KAGVTQTPRYLIKTRGQQVTLSCSPISGHRSVSWYQQTPGQGLQFLFEYFSETQRNKGNFPGRFSGRQFSNSRSEMNVSTLELGDSALYLCASSLGTGSNYGYTFGSGTRLTVV.

The chain employs TRBV7-9 and TRBJ2-1, with TRBD2 as a possible D gene (5 bases). V lost 5 bases, J lost 12 bases, and 20 bases lay in between. The CDR3 is 14 residues long. Germline V gene lookup returns CDR1 SEHNR and CDR2 FQNEAQ (reference sequence). The CDR3 is CASSPREGREGQFF. CDR3 bases: TGTGCCAGCAGCCCCCGAGAGGGCCGCGAAGGGCAGTTCTTC.

The genes are TRBV15 and TRBJ2-5, with a tentative D call TRBD1 (5 bases). This CDR3 region has 14 residues. The germline V gene has CDR1 LNHNV and CDR2 YYDKDF (reference sequence). V lost 1 base and J 1 base, leaving 7 bases between the germline ends. For the CDR3, the DNA is TGTGCCACCAGCAGAGGACAGCCCCAAGAGACCCAGTACTTC. Protein product: CATSRGQPQETQYF.

The gene calls are TRBV7-9 and TRBJ1-2, with TRBD1 identical over 9 bases. Germline CDR1 SEHNR, CDR2 FQNEAQ (reference sequence). Trimming took 5 bases from V and 2 from J; bases not matched to a gene: 9. The CDR3 contains 16 residues. The CDR3 reads CASSPWGQGFNYGYTF. CDR3 sequence (DNA): TGTGCCAGCAGCCCGTGGGGACAGGGATTCAACTATGGCTACACCTTC.

The J gene is TRBJ2-1, the V gene TRBV4-1, with 11 bases matching TRBD2. V shed 2 bases, J shed 7 bases, and the junction held 7 bases outside the gene matches. The CDR3 is 16 residues long. Germline loops: CDR1 MGHRA, CDR2 YSYEKL. The CDR3 coding sequence is TGCGCCAGCAGCCAATATATAGCGGGGGGGCCTAATGAGCAGTTCTTC. It is translated as CASSQYIAGGPNEQFF.

This chain joins TRBV5-4 and TRBJ1-2; the match to TRBD1 covers 9 bases. Germline CDR1 SGHNT, CDR2 YYREEE (reference sequence). Trimming at V came to 4 bases and at J to 6 bases, leaving 10 bases not matched to a gene. This CDR3 has 15 amino acids. The CDR3 loop reads CASSHMDRGWDGYTF. The DNA of the CDR3 is TGTGCCAGCAGCCATATGGACAGGGGATGGGATGGCTACACCTTC.

The J gene is TRBJ1-2, the V gene TRBV4-1; no firm D call. The V and J ends lost 0 bases and 4 bases respectively, with 18 bases between them. Germline values: CDR1 MGHRA, CDR2 YSYEKL. CDR3 length: 17 residues. The CDR3 reads CASSQDGRGFPLYGYTF. In DNA form, the CDR3 reads TGCGCCAGCAGCCAAGATGGTCGGGGTTTCCCTCTCTATGGCTACACCTTC.

The chain couples TRBV7-9 to TRBJ2-7, with 8 bases identical to TRBD2. Germline-derived CDR1 and CDR2 are SEHNR and FQNEAQ (reference sequence). The V and J ends lost 5 bases and 3 bases, in that order; junction bases with no gene match: 6. The CDR3 is 14 residues long. CDR3 region: CASSPSGSVYEQYF. CDR3 coding DNA: TGTGCCAGCAGCCCAAGCGGGAGTGTCTACGAGCAGTACTTC.

The genes are TRBV11-2 and TRBJ1-6, with a possible D match to TRBD1 (5 bases). The CDR3 is 15 amino acids. The V gene's germline CDR1 is SGHAT and CDR2 FQNNGV. V gave up 2 bases and J gave up 10 bases, with 15 bases separating them. The CDR3 protein is CASSLKGLGRSPLHF. CDR3 bases: TGTGCCAGCAGCTTAAAGGGACTAGGTCGGTCACCCCTCCACTTT.